One sample yielded the 6 T cell receptor beta chains listed below, sequenced in a study of T-cell memory formation after mild COVID-19. TCRdb analysed the 5' RACE reads with MiXCR anew, one entry per CDR3 protein. The data show around 250,000 distinct CDR3 sequences, approximately 15% seen once. Sample: PBMCs or a T cell subset sorted from them (not recorded which). These receptor sequences come from an adult woman who had mild COVID-19 (a few samples of this study predate the infection). Cell type and time point are not known.

This clonotype has more than one count but fewer than ten. The chain recombines TRBV5-1 with TRBJ1-3; no definite D call. There are 16 residues in the CDR3. V was clipped by 0 bases and J by 0 bases, with 10 bases between them. Germline V gives CDR1 SGHRS, CDR2 YFSETQ. CDR3 sequence (DNA): TGCGCCAGCAGCTTGGCTCCAGACCTCTCTGGAAACACCATATATTTT. Its protein product is CASSLAPDLSGNTIYF.

This clonotype was seen ten or more times. V usage is TRBV12-3 or TRBV12-4 and J usage is TRBJ1-1; D might be TRBD1 (5 bases). Trimming removed 8 bases from V and 1 base from J, with 11 bases in between. This CDR3 is 13 amino acids long. The CDR3 reads CASALGANTEAFF. CDR3 DNA: TGTGCCAGCGCCCTCGGGGCGAACACTGAAGCTTTCTTT.

The rearrangement joins TRBV5-1 to TRBJ2-1, with a tentative D call TRBD1 (5 bases). V dropped 2 bases and J dropped 6 bases, with 18 bases sitting between them. The length of the CDR3 is 16 residues. Germline CDR1 is SGHRS and CDR2 is YFSETQ. Written as DNA, the CDR3 is TGCGCCAGCAGCTTACTTACAGGATGGCAGGGCAATGAGCAGTTCTTC. Its translation is CASSLLTGWQGNEQFF.

This chain links TRBV19 with TRBJ2-7; 13 bases agree with TRBD2. With 5 bases clipped from V and 7 bases from J, the junction kept 8 bases outside the gene matches. This CDR3 spans 15 amino acids. In germline, CDR1 is LNHDA, CDR2 SQIVND (reference sequence). The CDR3 loop is CASSPRTSGRGEQYF. Here the CDR3 DNA reads TGTGCCAGTAGTCCACGGACTAGCGGGAGAGGGGAGCAGTACTTC.

There are a few counts of this clonotype. This chain uses TRBV10-3 with TRBJ1-1; 8 bases match TRBD1. Unmatched junction bases numbered 5, after V lost 6 bases and J lost 5 bases. The germline V gene has CDR1 ENHRY and CDR2 SYGVKD. This CDR3 has 13 amino acids. The CDR3 loop reads CAIRDRAVTEAFF. The CDR3 DNA reads TGTGCCATCAGGGACAGGGCGGTAACTGAAGCTTTCTTT.

The J gene is TRBJ2-1, the V gene TRBV4-1; TRBD2 aligns across 12 bases. The germline V gene has CDR1 MGHRA and CDR2 YSYEKL. The length of the CDR3 is 18 residues. V lost 1 base, J lost 10 bases, and 14 bases stayed unmatched. The CDR3 reads CASSQARLKLAGGQEQFF. The CDR3 coding sequence is TGCGCCAGCAGCCAAGCCAGACTTAAACTAGCGGGGGGCCAGGAGCAGTTCTTC.